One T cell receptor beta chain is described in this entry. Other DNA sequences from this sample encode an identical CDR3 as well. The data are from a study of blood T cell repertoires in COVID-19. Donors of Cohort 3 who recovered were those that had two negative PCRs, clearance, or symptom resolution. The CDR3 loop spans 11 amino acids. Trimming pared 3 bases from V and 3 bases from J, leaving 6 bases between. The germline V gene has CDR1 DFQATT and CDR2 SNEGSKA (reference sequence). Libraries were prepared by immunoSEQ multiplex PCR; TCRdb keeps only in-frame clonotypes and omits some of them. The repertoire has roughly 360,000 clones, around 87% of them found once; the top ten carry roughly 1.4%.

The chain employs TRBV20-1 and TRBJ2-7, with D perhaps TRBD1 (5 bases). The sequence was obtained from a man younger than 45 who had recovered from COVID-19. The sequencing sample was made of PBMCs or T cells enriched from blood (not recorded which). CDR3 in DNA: TGCAGTGCTAGTACAGGCTACGAGCAGTACTTC. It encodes CSASTGYEQYF.